The rows below give T cell receptor beta chains drawn from one sample of a study of T cell responses to AZD1222 COVID-19 vaccine. Here immunoSEQ multiplex PCR was the method, and the copy in TCRdb shows in-frame clones only, minus some. The sample records some 190,000 clones, approximately 90% being singletons. This specimen consisted of peripheral blood, obtained on day 0 of AZD1222 vaccination. These receptor sequences come from an adult in good health. Both conserved end residues are part of each CDR3. A D gene is named only where the DNA matches it firmly. A clone size is listed for some rows: how often the clone was seen (once, few, many), or a class if it is expanded.

v_gene: TRBV30; abundance: -; d_gene: TRBD1; j_gene: TRBJ1-5; CDR3nt: TGTGCCTGGGCGGCAGGGGGGCCCCAGCATTTT; CDR3aa: CAWAAGGPQHF
v_gene: TRBV28; abundance: once; d_gene: TRBD1; j_gene: TRBJ1-2; CDR3nt: TGTGCCAGCAGCGTAACAGGGGGCGTTGGCTACACCTTC; CDR3aa: CASSVTGGVGYTF
v_gene: TRBV11-1; abundance: -; d_gene: TRBD1; j_gene: TRBJ2-2; CDR3nt: TGTGCCAGCAGCCTCGGGACAGCCGGGGAGCTGTTTTTT; CDR3aa: CASSLGTAGELFF
v_gene: TRBV2; abundance: -; d_gene: -; j_gene: TRBJ2-3; CDR3nt: TGTGCCAGCAGTGATGGAGGGGATACGCAGTATTTT; CDR3aa: CASSDGGDTQYF
v_gene: TRBV6-1; abundance: -; d_gene: -; j_gene: TRBJ2-3; CDR3nt: TGTGCCAGCAGTGAACCAGGGCGAGGGACAGATACGCAGTATTTT; CDR3aa: CASSEPGRGTDTQYF
v_gene: TRBV12-5; abundance: -; d_gene: -; j_gene: TRBJ1-1; CDR3nt: TGTGCTAGTGGTTTGGCAGGGTTCACTGAAGCTTTCTTT; CDR3aa: CASGLAGFTEAFF
v_gene: TRBV3-1/TRBV3-2; abundance: -; d_gene: -; j_gene: TRBJ1-4; CDR3nt: TGTGCCAGCAGACCGGGCGGGGGGGAAAAACTGTTTTTT; CDR3aa: CASRPGGGEKLFF
v_gene: TRBV27; abundance: few; d_gene: -; j_gene: TRBJ2-7; CDR3nt: TGTGCCAGCAGGTTACAGGGTACCTACGAGCAGTACTTC; CDR3aa: CASRLQGTYEQYF
v_gene: TRBV3-1/TRBV3-2; abundance: -; d_gene: -; j_gene: TRBJ1-1; CDR3nt: TGTGCCAGCAGCCAAGATTCTAAAGGGTGGACTGAAGCTTTCTTT; CDR3aa: CASSQDSKGWTEAFF
v_gene: TRBV19; abundance: -; d_gene: -; j_gene: TRBJ1-2; CDR3nt: TGTGCCAGTAGTATAGCGGGCCCCGGCTACACCTTC; CDR3aa: CASSIAGPGYTF
v_gene: TRBV24-1; abundance: -; d_gene: TRBD2; j_gene: TRBJ2-3; CDR3nt: TGTGCCACCAGTGGGTGGCTAGCGGGGGGAACTAGCACAGATACGCAGTATTTT; CDR3aa: CATSGWLAGGTSTDTQYF
v_gene: TRBV28; abundance: -; d_gene: -; j_gene: TRBJ2-3; CDR3nt: TGTGCCAGCACTGTAGCGTCGAGCACAGATACGCAGTATTTT; CDR3aa: CASTVASSTDTQYF
v_gene: TRBV4-3; abundance: medium-sized; d_gene: TRBD1; j_gene: TRBJ1-4; CDR3nt: TGCGCCAGCAGGCCCGGGACAGGGAATGAAAAACTGTTTTTT; CDR3aa: CASRPGTGNEKLFF